The 18 T cell receptor beta chains below were found in one sample sequenced in a study of CD8 T cells in seronegative destructive rheumatoid arthritis (dated by TCRdb to the early 2020s). Library creation used the immunoSEQ multiplex PCR assay. TCRdb mirrors the immuneACCESS table, restricted to in-frame sequences. Some clones are absent from its copies; in checked studies, under half trace to an unresolved V gene, and the reason for the others is unknown. The sample profile shows about 13,000 clones; around four fifths of them were found once. The top ten hold roughly 29% of the sample. Sequencing input: CD8+ T cells from blood. The receptors stem from a woman between 30 and 55 years old with seronegative destructive rheumatoid arthritis.

The genes are TRBV7-8 and TRBJ1-6, with TRBD1 matching over 9 bases. The germline CDR1 and CDR2 sequences are SGHVS and FQNEAQ. Trimming removed 4 bases from V and 10 bases from J; junction bases left unmatched: 8. The CDR3 spans 15 residues. The CDR3 loop is CASSWGQGLGSPLHF. The CDR3 DNA sequence: TGTGCCAGCAGCTGGGGACAGGGACTGGGGTCACCCCTCCACTTT.

J is TRBJ2-6 and V is TRBV15, with no clear D. The CDR3 covers 13 residues. The V gene lost 6 bases and the J gene lost 0 bases, with 3 bases spanning the gap. Germline V gene data show CDR1 as LNHNV and CDR2 as YYDKDF (reference sequence). CDR3 region: CATSSSGANVLTF. The CDR3 DNA sequence: TGTGCCACCAGTAGCTCTGGGGCCAACGTCCTGACTTTC.

This chain joins TRBV9 and TRBJ1-2; tentatively, D is TRBD1 (6 bases). Germline-derived CDR1 and CDR2 are SGDLS and YYNGEE. V was shortened by 0 bases and J by 5 bases, with 20 bases between the two germline ends. The CDR3 loop spans 17 amino acids. The CDR3 sequence is CASSVAIGGGQTYGYTF. In DNA form, the CDR3 reads TGTGCCAGCAGCGTAGCTATCGGTGGCGGACAGACATATGGCTACACCTTC.

By sample fraction, this clone is large. The CDR3 bases are TGTGCCAGCAGCTTTATGGGGGGTAGCACAGATACGCAGTATTTT. The encoded protein is CASSFMGGSTDTQYF. V and J are TRBV5-6 and TRBJ2-3; a weak D match, TRBD2 (6 bases). The CDR3 runs to 15 residues. Trimming took off 2 bases at V and 0 bases at J, with 10 bases between the two ends. Germline V gene sequence: CDR1 SGHDT, CDR2 YYEEEE.

V usage is TRBV5-1 and J usage is TRBJ1-4; 7 nucleotides align to TRBD1. The CDR3 covers 14 residues. Germline CDR1 and CDR2: SGHRS and YFSETQ. J lost 6 bases, V lost 4 bases, and 6 bases had no gene match. The DNA of the CDR3 is TGCGCCAGCAGCCCCGGGACAGACGATGAAAAACTGTTTTTT. Translated: CASSPGTDDEKLFF.

V gene TRBV6-6 combines with J gene TRBJ2-3; 9 bases align to TRBD2. After removal of 5 bases from V and 6 bases from J, the junction contained 6 bases not matched to a gene. The CDR3 extends over 14 amino acids. Germline values: CDR1 MNHNY, CDR2 SVGAGI (reference sequence). The CDR3 DNA reads as TGTGCCAGCAGTATAGCGGGGGCGCACGATACGCAGTATTTT. Amino acid sequence: CASSIAGAHDTQYF.

V is TRBV7-8 and J is TRBJ2-2, with D perhaps TRBD2 (5 bases). The germline CDR1 and CDR2 sequences are SGHVS and FQNEAQ. The CDR3 is 15 residues long. The V end was cut by 1 base, the J end by 8 bases, with 14 bases between. This CDR3 is CASSLGMPPGGELFF. CDR3 in DNA: TGTGCCAGCAGCTTAGGGATGCCCCCGGGGGGGGAGCTGTTTTTT.

This clone was recorded a few times. V is TRBV4-1 and J is TRBJ2-7; 8 positions agree with TRBD1. This CDR3 contains 17 residues. After removal of 0 bases from V and 3 bases from J, the junction contained 10 bases not matched to a gene. The germline V gene encodes CDR1 MGHRA and CDR2 YSYEKL. CDR3 protein: CASSQDIRGDRGYEQYF. The DNA of the CDR3 is TGCGCCAGCAGCCAAGATATTAGGGGAGACAGGGGCTACGAGCAGTACTTC.

The chain has TRBV6-6 and TRBJ1-2, with unresolved D. The CDR3 runs to 14 residues. From germline, CDR1 is MNHNY and CDR2 SVGAGI (reference sequence). V was shortened by 5 bases and J by 0 bases, with 10 bases between the two germline ends. The CDR3 loop reads CASSQAGSNYGYTF. The CDR3 nucleotides read TGTGCCAGCAGTCAAGCGGGTTCTAACTATGGCTACACCTTC.

The V call is TRBV28, the J call TRBJ2-5; 11 bases fit TRBD1. This CDR3 is built from 16 residues. Trimming at V came to 2 bases and at J to 5 bases, leaving 7 bases not matched to a gene. CDR1 and CDR2 from the germline V gene are MDHEN and SYDVKM. This chain's CDR3 is CASSLRGQGVWETQYF. CDR3 bases: TGTGCCAGCAGTTTAAGGGGACAGGGGGTTTGGGAGACCCAGTACTTC.

The V call is TRBV5-1, the J call TRBJ2-1; 8 bases map to TRBD1. Germline V lookup: CDR1 SGHRS, CDR2 YFSETQ. The CDR3 is 16 residues long. The J segment lost 7 bases and the V segment lost 2 bases, leaving 11 bases of the junction unmatched. DNA of the CDR3: TGCGCCAGCAGCTTCGGTTTAGGACAGGGATGGAATGAGCAGTTCTTC. It is translated as CASSFGLGQGWNEQFF.

This clone has only one observation. V usage is TRBV5-1 and J usage is TRBJ2-3; D might be TRBD1 (5 bases). V was clipped by 2 bases and J by 2 bases, with 12 bases between them. CDR3 length: 15 amino acids. The germline V gene has CDR1 SGHRS and CDR2 YFSETQ. The CDR3 DNA reads as TGCGCCAGCAGCTTCAACAGGTATTTCACAGATACGCAGTATTTT. It is translated as CASSFNRYFTDTQYF.

This clone appeared a single time. This chain uses TRBV4-1 with TRBJ2-3; 10 nucleotides align to TRBD2. Looked up from germline, CDR1 is MGHRA and CDR2 is YSYEKL. Trimming cost V 2 bases and J 2 bases; bases outside gene matches: 4. The CDR3 spans 16 residues. This CDR3 is CASSQKAGGFTDTQYF. The CDR3 nucleotides read TGCGCCAGCAGCCAAAAAGCGGGGGGGTTCACAGATACGCAGTATTTT.

Only one count was recorded for this clone. The chain links TRBV7-6 to TRBJ2-2; 7 nucleotides align to TRBD1. This CDR3 has 16 amino acids. The germline CDR1 and CDR2 sequences are SGHVS and FNYEAQ. Trimming at V came to 5 bases and at J to 0 bases, leaving 6 bases not matched to a gene. CDR3 bases: TGTGCCAGCAGCCCCCGACAGGGTCCGAACACCGGGGAGCTGTTTTTT. Its protein is CASSPRQGPNTGELFF.

The rearrangement joins TRBV29-1 to TRBJ1-2; D possibly corresponds to TRBD1 (6 bases). The V gene's germline CDR1 is SQVTM and CDR2 ANQGSEA. With 4 bases removed from V and 5 bases from J, the gap between germline ends came to 8 bases. This CDR3 comprises 11 residues. CDR3 DNA: TGCAGCGTTGCAGGGACATATGGCTACACCTTC. Amino acid sequence: CSVAGTYGYTF.

Only one count was recorded for this clone. This sample also contains other DNA sequences that code for the same CDR3. The CDR3 sequence: CASSWTGSNSPLHF. The CDR3 nucleotides are TGCGCCAGCAGCTGGACAGGGTCTAATTCACCCCTCCACTTT. This chain links TRBV5-1 with TRBJ1-6, with 8 bases identical to TRBD1. Unmatched junction bases numbered 2, after V lost 3 bases and J lost 6 bases. CDR1 is SGHRS, CDR2 YFSETQ, per germline. This CDR3 contains 14 residues.

The CDR3: CASSLGTSGGRTDTQYF. DNA for the CDR3: TGTGCCAGCAGCTTAGGGACTAGCGGGGGGCGCACAGATACGCAGTATTTT. The genes are TRBV11-2 and TRBJ2-3; 14 bases are shared with TRBD2. The CDR3 has 17 residues. The V and J ends lost 1 base and 1 base, in that order; junction bases with no gene match: 1. The germline V gene encodes CDR1 SGHAT and CDR2 FQNNGV. Supplemented by reference TRBV11-2 and TRBJ2-3, the full variable domain reads EAGVAQSPRYKIIEKRQSVAFWCNPISGHATLYWYQQILGQGPKLLIQFQNNGVVDDSQLPKDRFSAERLKGVDSTLKIQPAKLEDSAVYLCASSLGTSGGRTDTQYFGPGTRLTVL.

The chain joins TRBV7-9 to TRBJ2-7; TRBD2 aligns across 8 bases. This CDR3 spans 15 amino acids. The germline V gene has CDR1 SEHNR and CDR2 FQNEAQ (reference sequence). The V and J ends lost 1 base and 5 bases, in that order; junction bases with no gene match: 7. DNA of the CDR3: TGTGCCAGCAGCTTAGTCGGTAGCGGGGCCCACGAGCAGTACTTC. Amino acid sequence: CASSLVGSGAHEQYF.